The 15 T cell receptor beta chains listed next were all sequenced from one sample in a study of blood T cell repertoires in COVID-19. Generated by immunoSEQ multiplex PCR, the TCRdb table keeps only in-frame clones and is missing some. The repertoire holds over 30,000 clones, with about 89% as singletons. Sequencing was done on a sample of peripheral blood. These receptors all come from a human donor in a cohort sampled during active COVID-19.

V is TRBV7-9 and J is TRBJ2-1, with D possibly being TRBD1 (6 bases). Trimming removed 1 base from V and 8 bases from J, with 18 bases in between. CDR3 size: 16 residues. Per germline, CDR1 SEHNR and CDR2 FQNEAQ (reference sequence). The CDR3 DNA follows: TGTGCCAGCAGCTTAGGGGAGCGGACTGGGGGCGATGAGCAGTTCTTC. Translating gives CASSLGERTGGDEQFF.

The chain carries TRBV5-5 and TRBJ2-7; the match to TRBD1 covers 10 bases. This CDR3 region has 15 residues. CDR1 and CDR2 (germline): SGHKS, YYEKEE (reference sequence). V gave up 4 bases and J gave up 2 bases; unmatched junction bases: 6. CDR3 DNA: TGTGCCAGCAGCGTGGACAGGGGGGACCCCTACGAGCAGTACGTC. As protein: CASSVDRGDPYEQYV.

This sequence joins TRBV6-5 and TRBJ2-5, with 8 bases aligning to TRBD1. Looked up from germline, CDR1 is MNHEY and CDR2 is SVGAGI. The length of the CDR3 is 14 residues. V gave up 7 bases and J gave up 6 bases; unmatched junction bases: 10. The CDR3 is CASTDPGQGKTQYF. In nucleotides, the CDR3 is TGTGCCAGCACCGACCCAGGACAGGGCAAGACCCAGTACTTC.

The chain joins TRBV3-1 (or the pseudogene TRBV3-2) to TRBJ1-2, with a weak D call TRBD1 (6 bases). Trimming removed 6 bases from V and 6 bases from J, with 14 bases in between. This CDR3 spans 13 amino acids. The germline gives CDR1 LGHDT, CDR2 YNNKEL (reference sequence). In nucleotides, the CDR3 is TGTGCCAGCAGTCACACAGGGTCGCATGGCTACACCTTC. This encodes CASSHTGSHGYTF.

The V gene is TRBV7-3, the J gene TRBJ2-3, with D possibly matching TRBD2 (6 bases). The CDR3 contains 15 residues. Germline CDR1 is SGHTA and CDR2 is FQGTGA. V lost 5 bases and J 2 bases, leaving 14 bases between the germline ends. The CDR3 DNA sequence: TGTGCCAGCAGCCTCACCGGGACTGTCACAGATACGCAGTATTTT. It encodes CASSLTGTVTDTQYF.

This chain joins TRBV15 and TRBJ2-3, with a weak D call TRBD2 (6 bases). V gave up 4 bases and J gave up 12 bases, with 14 bases separating them. The CDR3 is made up of 12 amino acids. Germline-derived CDR1 and CDR2 are LNHNV and YYDKDF (reference sequence). CDR3 nucleotides: TGTGCCACCAGCATACTAGCTTCGAGCCAGTATTTT. This sequence encodes CATSILASSQYF.

The CDR3 loop reads CASSLVAWDTNQPQHF. CDR3 coding DNA: TGTGCCAGCAGCTTAGTAGCTTGGGACACCAATCAGCCCCAGCATTTT. The chain recombines TRBV7-9 with TRBJ1-5, with a possible D match to TRBD1 (6 bases). V dropped 1 base and J dropped 3 bases, with 13 bases sitting between them. Germline V lookup: CDR1 SEHNR, CDR2 FQNEAQ (reference sequence). This CDR3 has 16 amino acids.

This clone appeared a few times. The chain carries TRBV28 and TRBJ1-6; maybe TRBD1 (5 bases). Trimming cost V 6 bases and J 9 bases, with 15 bases left between them. The CDR3 has 14 amino acids. Germline CDR1 reads MDHEN; CDR2 reads SYDVKM. The CDR3 here is CASRLQGFVSPLHF. The DNA for the CDR3 is TGTGCCAGCAGACTCCAGGGCTTCGTTTCACCCCTCCACTTT.

The J gene is TRBJ2-1, the V gene TRBV19; TRBD2 matches 8 bases. Germline V gene lookup returns CDR1 LNHDA and CDR2 SQIVND (reference sequence). This CDR3 is built from 15 residues. Germline trimming cut 3 bases from V and 4 bases from J; bases unmatched to any gene: 5. The CDR3 loop reads CASSITSGRYNEQFF. The CDR3 DNA reads as TGTGCCAGTAGTATCACTAGCGGACGGTACAATGAGCAGTTCTTC.

About this clone: The germline gene is not matched at one end of the junction; a read error may be the cause. This sequence joins TRBV6-1 and TRBJ1-2, with D tentatively TRBD1 (6 bases). The CDR3 contains 13 residues. Germline V gene sequence: CDR1 MNHNS, CDR2 SASEGT. This CDR3 reads CASTEGQYGGYTF. CDR3 DNA: TGTGCCAGCACTGAAGGACAGTACGGCGGCTACACCTTC.

In this sample, this clone turned up once. The V gene is TRBV20-1, the J gene TRBJ2-1; 9 nucleotides agree with TRBD2. CDR3 length: 17 residues. V was clipped by 3 bases and J by 0 bases; unmatched bases: 9. Per the germline V gene, CDR1 is DFQATT and CDR2 is SNEGSKA (reference sequence). The CDR3 DNA reads TGCAGTGCTAGTCTCTCCCTAGCGGGGTTCTCCTACAATGAGCAGTTCTTC. Protein: CSASLSLAGFSYNEQFF.

V gene TRBV3-1 (or the pseudogene TRBV3-2) combines with J gene TRBJ1-2; 9 bases are shared with TRBD1. Per germline, CDR1 LGHDT and CDR2 YNNKEL (reference sequence). The ends lost 7 bases at V and 6 bases at J; junction bases unmatched: 6. The CDR3 sequence is 13 residues long. The CDR3 coding sequence is TGTGCCAGCACCAGGGACAGGGAGAATGGCTACACCTTC. It is translated as CASTRDRENGYTF.

V is TRBV5-6 and J is TRBJ2-1, with D possibly being TRBD1 (5 bases). This CDR3 has 16 amino acids. Germline loops: CDR1 SGHDT, CDR2 YYEEEE. Trimming left V 4 bases short and J 0 bases short, with 14 bases between. DNA of the CDR3: TGTGCCAGCAGCCCGGACATATCGAGCTCCTACAATGAGCAGTTCTTC. Its translation: CASSPDISSSYNEQFF.

The chain carries TRBV19 and TRBJ2-5; 7 bases line up with TRBD1. The germline V gene encodes CDR1 LNHDA and CDR2 SQIVND (reference sequence). V shed 4 bases and J 4 bases; nucleotides not matched to a gene: 9. This CDR3 is 15 amino acids long. The CDR3 is CASSSRDRVTETQYF. DNA of the CDR3: TGTGCCAGTAGTAGTCGGGACAGAGTGACAGAGACCCAGTACTTC.

The chain carries TRBV19 and TRBJ1-3, with D perhaps TRBD1 (6 bases). This CDR3 is 16 amino acids long. Germline assignment: CDR1 LNHDA and CDR2 SQIVND (reference sequence). The V end lost 7 bases, the J end lost 8 bases, and 24 bases lay between the germline ends. CDR3 protein: CASNPLGHGGLDTIYF. CDR3 DNA: TGTGCCAGTAACCCTTTGGGACACGGCGGGTTGGACACCATATATTTT.